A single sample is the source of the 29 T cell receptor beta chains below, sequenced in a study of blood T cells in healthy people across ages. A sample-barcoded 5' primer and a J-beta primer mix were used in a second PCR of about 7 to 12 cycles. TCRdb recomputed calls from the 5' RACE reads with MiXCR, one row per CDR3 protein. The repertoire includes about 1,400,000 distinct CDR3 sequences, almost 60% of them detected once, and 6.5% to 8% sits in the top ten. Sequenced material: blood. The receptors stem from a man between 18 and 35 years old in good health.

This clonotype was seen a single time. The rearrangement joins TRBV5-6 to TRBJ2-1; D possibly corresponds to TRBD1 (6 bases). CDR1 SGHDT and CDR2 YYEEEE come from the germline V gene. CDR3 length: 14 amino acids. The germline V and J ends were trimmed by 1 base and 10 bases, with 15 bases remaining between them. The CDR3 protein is CASSLRDRLWEQFF. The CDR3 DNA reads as TGTGCCAGCAGCTTGCGCGACAGGCTCTGGGAGCAGTTCTTC.

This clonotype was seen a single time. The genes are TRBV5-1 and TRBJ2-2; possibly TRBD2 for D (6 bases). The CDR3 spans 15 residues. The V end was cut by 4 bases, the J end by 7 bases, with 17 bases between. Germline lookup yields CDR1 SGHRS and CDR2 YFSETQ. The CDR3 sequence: CASSPLANRGGELFF. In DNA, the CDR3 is TGCGCCAGCAGCCCACTAGCCAATCGAGGCGGGGAGCTGTTTTTT.

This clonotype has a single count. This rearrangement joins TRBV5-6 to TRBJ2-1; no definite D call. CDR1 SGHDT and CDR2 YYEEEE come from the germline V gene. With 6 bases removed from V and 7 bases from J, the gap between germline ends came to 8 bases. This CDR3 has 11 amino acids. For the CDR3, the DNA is TGTGCCAGCACCTCCCTTAATGAGCAGTTCTTC. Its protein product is CASTSLNEQFF.

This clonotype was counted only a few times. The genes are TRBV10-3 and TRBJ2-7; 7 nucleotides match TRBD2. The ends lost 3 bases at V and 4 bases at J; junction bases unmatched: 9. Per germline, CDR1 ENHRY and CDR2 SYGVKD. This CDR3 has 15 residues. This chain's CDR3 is CAISDPGGTPYEQYF. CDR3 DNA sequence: TGTGCCATCAGTGACCCGGGAGGAACTCCTTACGAGCAGTACTTC.

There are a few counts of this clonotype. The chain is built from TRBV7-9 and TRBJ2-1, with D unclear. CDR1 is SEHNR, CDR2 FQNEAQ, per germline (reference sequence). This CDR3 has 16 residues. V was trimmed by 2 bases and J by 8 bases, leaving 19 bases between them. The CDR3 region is CASSLWGKQRMDEQFF. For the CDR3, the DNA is TGTGCCAGCAGCTTATGGGGTAAACAAAGGATGGATGAGCAGTTCTTC.

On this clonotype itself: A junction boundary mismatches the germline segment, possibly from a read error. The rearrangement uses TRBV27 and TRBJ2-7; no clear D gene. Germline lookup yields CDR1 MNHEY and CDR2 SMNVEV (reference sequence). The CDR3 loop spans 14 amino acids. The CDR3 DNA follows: TGTGCCAGCAGCCGAGACTGGTCGTCCTACGGGCAGTACTTC. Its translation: CASSRDWSSYGQYF.

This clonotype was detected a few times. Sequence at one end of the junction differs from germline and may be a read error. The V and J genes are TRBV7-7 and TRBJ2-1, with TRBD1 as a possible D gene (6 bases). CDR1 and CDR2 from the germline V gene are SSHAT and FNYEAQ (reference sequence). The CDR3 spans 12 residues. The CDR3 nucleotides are TGTGCTAGCAGTGGGGACAACAATGAGCAGTTCTTC. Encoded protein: CASSGDNNEQFF.

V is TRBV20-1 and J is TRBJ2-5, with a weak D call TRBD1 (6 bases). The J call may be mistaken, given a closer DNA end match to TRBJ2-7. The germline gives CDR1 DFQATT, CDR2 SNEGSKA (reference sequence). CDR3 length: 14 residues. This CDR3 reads CSARARGLEYEQYF. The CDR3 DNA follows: TGCAGTGCTAGAGCCAGGGGCCTTGAATACGAGCAGTACTTC.

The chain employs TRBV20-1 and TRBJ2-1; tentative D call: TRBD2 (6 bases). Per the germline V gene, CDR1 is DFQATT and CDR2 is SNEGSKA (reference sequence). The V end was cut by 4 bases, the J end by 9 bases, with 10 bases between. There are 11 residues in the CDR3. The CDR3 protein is CSAKSGVEQFF. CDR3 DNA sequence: TGCAGTGCTAAATCGGGGGTTGAGCAGTTCTTC.

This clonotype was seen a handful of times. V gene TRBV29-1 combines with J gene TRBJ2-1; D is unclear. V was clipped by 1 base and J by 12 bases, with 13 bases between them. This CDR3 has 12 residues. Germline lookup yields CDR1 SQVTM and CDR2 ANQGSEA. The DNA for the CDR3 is TGCAGCGTTGAAGGGATGGAAGCCACGCAGTTCTTC. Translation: CSVEGMEATQFF.

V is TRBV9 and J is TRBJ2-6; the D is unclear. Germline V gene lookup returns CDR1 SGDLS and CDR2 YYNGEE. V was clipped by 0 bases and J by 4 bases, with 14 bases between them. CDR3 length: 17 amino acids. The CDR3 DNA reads TGTGCCAGCAGCGTAGCGCCGTTCGCCCCGGGGGCCAACGTCCTGACTTTC. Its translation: CASSVAPFAPGANVLTF. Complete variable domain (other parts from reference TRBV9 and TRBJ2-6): DSGVTQTPKHLITATGQRVTLRCSPRSGDLSVYWYQQSLDQGLQFLIQYYNGEERAKGNILERFSAQQFPDLHSELNLSSLELGDSALYFCASSVAPFAPGANVLTFGAGSRLTVL.

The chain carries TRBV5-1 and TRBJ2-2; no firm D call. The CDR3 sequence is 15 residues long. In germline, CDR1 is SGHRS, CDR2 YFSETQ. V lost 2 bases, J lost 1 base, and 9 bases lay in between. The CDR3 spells CASSFVDWNTGELFF. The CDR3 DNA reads TGCGCCAGCAGCTTTGTAGACTGGAACACCGGGGAGCTGTTTTTT.

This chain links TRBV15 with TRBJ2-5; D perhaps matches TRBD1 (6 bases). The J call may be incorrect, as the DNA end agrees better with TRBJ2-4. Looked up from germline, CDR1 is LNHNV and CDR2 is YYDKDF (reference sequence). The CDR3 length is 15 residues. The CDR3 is CATSRDNRDWGIQYF. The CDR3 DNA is TGTGCCACCAGCAGAGATAACAGGGATTGGGGCATTCAGTACTTC.

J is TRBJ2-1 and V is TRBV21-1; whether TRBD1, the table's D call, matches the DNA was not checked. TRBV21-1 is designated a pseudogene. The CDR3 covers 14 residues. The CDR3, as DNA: TGTGCCAGCAGCAAAACAGACAGGGCTTTAACGCAGTTCTTC. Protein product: CASSKTDRALTQFF.

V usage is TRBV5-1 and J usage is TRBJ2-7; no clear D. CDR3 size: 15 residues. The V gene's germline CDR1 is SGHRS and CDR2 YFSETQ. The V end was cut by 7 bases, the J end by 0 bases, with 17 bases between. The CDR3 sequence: CASRPRLAYSYEQYF. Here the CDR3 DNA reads TGCGCCAGCCGCCCGAGGCTGGCATACTCCTACGAGCAGTACTTC.

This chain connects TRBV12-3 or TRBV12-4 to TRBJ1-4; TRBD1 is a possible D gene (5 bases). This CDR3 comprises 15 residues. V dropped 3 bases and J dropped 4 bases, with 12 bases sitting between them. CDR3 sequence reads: CASSFYGGINEKLFF. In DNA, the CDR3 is TGTGCCAGCAGTTTCTACGGGGGGATTAATGAAAAACTGTTTTTT.

The CDR3 bases are TGTGCCAGCAGCTCCGACAGGGTCTACAATGAGCAGTTCTTC. Translating it yields CASSSDRVYNEQFF. The rearrangement uses TRBV7-9 and TRBJ2-1, with 7 nucleotides matching TRBD1. Germline V gene data show CDR1 as SEHNR and CDR2 as FQNEAQ (reference sequence). V trimming: 4 bases; J trimming: 3 bases; junction bases outside the gene matches: 3. The CDR3 totals 14 residues.

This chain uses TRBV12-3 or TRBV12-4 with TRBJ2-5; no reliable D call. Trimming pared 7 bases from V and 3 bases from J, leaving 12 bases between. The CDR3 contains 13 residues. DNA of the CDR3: TGTGCCAGCACCCCCCAGGATGAAGAGACCCAGTACTTC. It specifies CASTPQDEETQYF.

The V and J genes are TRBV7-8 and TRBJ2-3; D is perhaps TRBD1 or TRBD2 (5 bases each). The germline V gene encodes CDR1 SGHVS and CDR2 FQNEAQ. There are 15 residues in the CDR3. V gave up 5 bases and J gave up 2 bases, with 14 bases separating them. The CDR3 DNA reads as TGTGCCAGCAGCAACCCGGGACGGAACACAGATACGCAGTATTTT. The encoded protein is CASSNPGRNTDTQYF.

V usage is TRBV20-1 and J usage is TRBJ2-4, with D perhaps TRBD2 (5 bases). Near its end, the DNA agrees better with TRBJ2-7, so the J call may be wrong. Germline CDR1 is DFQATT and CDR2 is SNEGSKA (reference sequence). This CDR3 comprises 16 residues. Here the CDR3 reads CSARDLGSPVFYEQYF. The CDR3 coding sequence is TGCAGTGCTAGAGATTTGGGGAGCCCGGTTTTTTACGAGCAGTACTTC.

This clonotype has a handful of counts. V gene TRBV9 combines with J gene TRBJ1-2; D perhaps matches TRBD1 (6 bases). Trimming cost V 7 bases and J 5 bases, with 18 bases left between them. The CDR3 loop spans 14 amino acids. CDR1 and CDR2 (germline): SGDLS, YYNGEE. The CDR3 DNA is TGTGCCAGCTCCCGGACAGACGGGGGATATGGCTACACCTTC. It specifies CASSRTDGGYGYTF.

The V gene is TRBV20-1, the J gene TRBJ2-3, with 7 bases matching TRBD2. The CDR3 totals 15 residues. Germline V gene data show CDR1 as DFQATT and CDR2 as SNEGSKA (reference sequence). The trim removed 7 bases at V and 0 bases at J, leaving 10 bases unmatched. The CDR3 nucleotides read TGCAGTGGAAGGATGGGGGGGGATAGCACAGATACGCAGTATTTT. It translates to CSGRMGGDSTDTQYF.

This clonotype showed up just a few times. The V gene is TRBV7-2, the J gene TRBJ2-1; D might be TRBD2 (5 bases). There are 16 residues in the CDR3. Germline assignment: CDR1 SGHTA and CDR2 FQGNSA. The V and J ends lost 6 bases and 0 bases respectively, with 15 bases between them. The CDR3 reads CASSPRPGSSYNEQFF. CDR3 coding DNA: TGTGCCAGCAGTCCCCGTCCGGGGAGCTCCTACAATGAGCAGTTCTTC.

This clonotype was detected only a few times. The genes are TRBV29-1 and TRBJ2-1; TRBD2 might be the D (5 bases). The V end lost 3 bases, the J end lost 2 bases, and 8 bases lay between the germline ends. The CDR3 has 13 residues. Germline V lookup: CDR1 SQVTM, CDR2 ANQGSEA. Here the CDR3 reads CSVDSGAYNEQFF. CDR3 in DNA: TGCAGCGTTGACAGCGGAGCCTACAATGAGCAGTTCTTC.

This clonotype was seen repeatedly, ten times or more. As DNA, the CDR3 is TGTGCCAGCAGCCGGGGACAGGGCACCTACAATGAGCAGTTCTTC. Residues: CASSRGQGTYNEQFF. The genes are TRBV4-2 and TRBJ2-1, with 9 positions matching TRBD1. Per germline, CDR1 LGHNA and CDR2 YNFKEQ. The CDR3 runs to 15 residues. V trimming: 4 bases; J trimming: 2 bases; junction bases outside the gene matches: 3.

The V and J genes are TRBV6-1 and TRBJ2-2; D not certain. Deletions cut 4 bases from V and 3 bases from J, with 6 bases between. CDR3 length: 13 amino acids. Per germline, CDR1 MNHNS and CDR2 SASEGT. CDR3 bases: TGTGCCAGCAGTGCCCATGACACCGGGGAGCTGTTTTTT. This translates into CASSAHDTGELFF.

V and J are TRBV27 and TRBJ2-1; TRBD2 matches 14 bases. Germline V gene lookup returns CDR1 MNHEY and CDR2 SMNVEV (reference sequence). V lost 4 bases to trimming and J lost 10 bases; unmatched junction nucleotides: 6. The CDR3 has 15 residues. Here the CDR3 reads CASSSLTSGREEQFF. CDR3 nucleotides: TGTGCCAGCAGTTCCCTGACTAGCGGGAGGGAAGAGCAGTTCTTC.

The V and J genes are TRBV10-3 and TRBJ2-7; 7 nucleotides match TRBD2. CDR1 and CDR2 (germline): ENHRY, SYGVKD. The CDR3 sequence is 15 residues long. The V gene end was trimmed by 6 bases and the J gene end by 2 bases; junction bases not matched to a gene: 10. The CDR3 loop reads CAISDVGGDPYEQYF. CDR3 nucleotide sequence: TGTGCCATCAGCGACGTGGGGGGGGACCCCTACGAGCAGTACTTC.

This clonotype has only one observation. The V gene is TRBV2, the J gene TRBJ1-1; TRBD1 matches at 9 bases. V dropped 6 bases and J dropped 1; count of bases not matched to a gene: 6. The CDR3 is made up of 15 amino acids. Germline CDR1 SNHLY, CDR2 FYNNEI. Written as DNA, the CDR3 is TGTGCCAGCAGGGCTTTGACAGGGGGGAACACTGAAGCTTTCTTT. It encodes CASRALTGGNTEAFF.